Sequencing of this T cell receptor (beta chain) was carried out in a study of T cells in Graves' hyperthyroidism and ophthalmopathy. The overall study: Peripheral blood samples were taken at initial diagnosis, prior to any treatment.

Between the trimmed V and J ends, which lost 3 bases and 4 bases, there was a span of 16 bases. The CDR3 length is 16 residues. Per germline, CDR1 SGHKS and CDR2 YYEKEE (reference sequence). Many counts were recorded for this clonotype. Its target is unknown. RNA transcripts served as the template for amplifying TCR beta CDR3 regions. A set of HTBI primers served as the primers for a first-round RT-PCR of the TCR CDR3. TCRdb reprocessed the multiplex PCR reads with MiXCR, giving one entry per CDR3 protein. The sample lists hundreds of thousands of distinct CDR3 sequences, approximately 36% occurring once. Whole-study results and caveats: Progression to ophthalmopathy was predicted a median of about 6.6 months early. Patients with ophthalmopathy were separated from those with stable hyperthyroidism by a 13 V-J model.

The V call is TRBV5-5, the J call TRBJ2-2, with D perhaps TRBD2 (5 bases). Sequenced material: blood. The sequence came from a woman aged 40-49 years with Graves' hyperthyroidism. CDR3 amino acids: CASSSVGRGSTGELFF. As DNA, the CDR3 is TGTGCCAGCAGCTCCGTTGGTAGAGGGAGCACCGGGGAGCTGTTTTTT.